This T cell receptor beta chain was sequenced for a study of patients and donors after allogeneic stem cell transplantation. TCRdb fed the RT-PCR reads into MiXCR, producing one record per CDR3 protein. The table records roughly 960,000 distinct CDR3 sequences, 18% of them present only once. This CDR3 comprises 14 residues. V lost 3 bases, J lost 2 bases, and 11 bases lay in between. Germline V lookup: CDR1 SGHRS, CDR2 YFSETQ. This clonotype was picked up many times. The receptor was isolated from a human donor who was either an allogeneic HSCT recipient or a stem cell or donor lymphocyte infusion donor (not recorded which). It is not recorded whose cells these are; they may come from a transplant donor. This chain links TRBV5-1 with TRBJ1-1; possibly TRBD1 for D (6 bases). Material: blood, either unsorted or a sorted T cell fraction (not recorded which). The CDR3 protein is CASSSEGGNTEAFF. The CDR3 DNA sequence: TGCGCCAGCAGCTCGGAGGGGGGAAACACTGAAGCTTTCTTT.